Detailed here is one TCR beta chain. The same CDR3 arises from other DNA sequences in this sample as well. In the original workflow: Researchers report that nucleated cell counts were estimated from reference gene primer amplification. Generated by immunoSEQ multiplex PCR, the TCRdb table keeps only in-frame clones and is missing some. For V, J and clone size, that table is used; D and trimming come from the DNA. The repertoire holds approximately 40,000 clones, with more than 70% as singletons. This sample is part of a study of blood T cell repertoires in COVID-19. About the study: The United States, Italy and Spain were the sources of the acute and convalescent COVID-19 samples. PBMCs, B-cell-depleted T cells, or T cells were the source of the cDNA or gDNA that made up the material.

The specimen sequenced was peripheral blood. The clonotype was recovered from a human donor in a cohort sampled during active COVID-19.

This chain's CDR3 is CASSYGGSGGADTQYF. The CDR3 coding sequence is TGTGCCAGCAGTTACGGGGGGAGCGGGGGGGCCGATACGCAGTATTTT. The chain couples TRBV6-5 to TRBJ2-3; 10 positions agree with TRBD2. V trimming: 2 bases; J trimming: 6 bases; junction bases outside the gene matches: 8. The CDR3 has 16 residues. Per germline, CDR1 MNHEY and CDR2 SVGAGI.